The present TCR beta chain was sequenced within a study of PD-L1 blockade in urothelial cancer. Background on the study: Twenty-five of the 29 patients were men with bladder-origin urothelial cancer. The study, taken as a whole, reports: A below-median TCR clonality in blood before treatment predicted better survival.

As for this clone: Its antigen remains unidentified.

Samples spanned pretreatment and treatment, with 1 to 8 time points per patient. Each PCR had synthetic TCR analog templates added to it as a spike-in. Clones were read by immunoSEQ multiplex PCR, and TCRdb kept only the in-frame ones, dropping some. Of about 69,000 clones in the sample, about 89% were seen once. CDR3 length: 15 residues. Between the trimmed V and J ends, which lost 0 bases and 2 bases, there was a span of 10 bases. Germline loops: CDR1 SGHVS, CDR2 FNYEAQ. The sequencing here drew on PBMCs, taken around atezolizumab (anti-PD-L1) treatment. The chain uses TRBV7-6 and TRBJ1-2, with no clear D. The sequence was obtained from a man between 60 and 70 years old with urothelial cancer. CDR3 DNA sequence: TGTGCCAGCAGCTTAGCGTCTGGTGGCAACTATGGCTACACCTTC. It specifies CASSLASGGNYGYTF.